Listed below are T cell receptor beta chains from one sample, sequenced in a study of cytomegalovirus exposure and HLA in healthy donors. Repertoires were generated with immunoSEQ multiplex PCR, while TCRdb's copy carries only in-frame clones and drops some. Here the sample table reports about 200,000 clones. Source material: PBMCs. The source of these receptors is a boy aged 5 to 17 in good health and CMV-seronegative. Each CDR3 is given with its conserved first and last residue. D genes are given only for firm matches.

J | D | V | DNA | CDR3
TRBJ2-7 | TRBD1 | TRBV7-9 | TGTGCCAGCAGCTTACCCCCAGGGGGCTACCACGAGCAGTACTTC | CASSLPPGGYHEQYF
TRBJ1-4 | TRBD1 | TRBV5-4 | TGTGCCAGCAGCGCGATGACAGGGCGAGAAAGTCTTGGGGAAAAACTGTTTTTT | CASSAMTGRESLGEKLFF
TRBJ1-5 | . | TRBV19 | TGTGCCAGTAGTGTGCGATTCTATCAGCCCCAGCATTTT | CASSVRFYQPQHF
TRBJ1-2 | . | TRBV11-2 | TGTGCCAGCAGCCCCCTTGGGGGGGGCTATGGCTACACCTTC | CASSPLGGGYGYTF
TRBJ2-5 | TRBD1 | TRBV5-1 | TGCGCCAGCAGCTTGGAGGGACAGGTTCGGGGAGAGACCCAGTACTTC | CASSLEGQVRGETQYF
TRBJ1-6 | . | TRBV6-1 | TGTGCCAGCAGTCACAGGGAGCATTCACCCCTCCACTTT | CASSHREHSPLHF
TRBJ2-1 | TRBD2 | TRBV7-8 | TGTGCCAGCAGCTTTCCCACTAGCGGGGGGGCTTATGAGCAGTTCTTC | CASSFPTSGGAYEQFF
TRBJ1-4 | . | TRBV4-2 | TGTGCCAGCAGCCAAGAATCACAGGGTGAAAAACTGTTTTTT | CASSQESQGEKLFF
TRBJ1-5 | TRBD1 | TRBV6-1 | TGTGCCAGCAGTGAGATAACAGGGGATTATCAGCCCCAGCATTTT | CASSEITGDYQPQHF
TRBJ1-5 | . | TRBV4-1 | TGCGCCAGCAGCCAAGGGGGTCGGGGGGCCAGCAATCAGCCCCAGCATTTT | CASSQGGRGASNQPQHF
TRBJ2-3 | . | TRBV5-5 | TGTGCCAGCACCGACGGGGGAAGCACAGATACGCAGTATTTT | CASTDGGSTDTQYF
TRBJ1-2 | . | TRBV5-4 | TGTGCCAGCAGCTCCCGGGCGCAGGGTGGTGGCTACACCTTC | CASSSRAQGGGYTF
TRBJ1-4 | . | TRBV25-1 | TGTGCCAGCAGTGCATACAGCGGAGGTGGGGAAAAACTGTTTTTT | CASSAYSGGGEKLFF
TRBJ2-7 | TRBD1 | TRBV5-4 | TGTGCCAGCAGCCCGGGACAGGGGGCATACGAGCAGTACTTC | CASSPGQGAYEQYF
TRBJ2-1 | TRBD1 | TRBV5-1 | TGCGCCAGCAGCCCGGGGACAGGGGACAATGAGCAGTTCTTC | CASSPGTGDNEQFF
TRBJ1-1 | TRBD1 | TRBV6-1 | TGTGCCAGTAAGACAGGGCTTACTTTCTTCACTGAAGCTTTCTTT | CASKTGLTFFTEAFF
TRBJ2-7 | TRBD2 | TRBV19 | TGTGCCAGTAATCAGGTGGCTAGCGGGGCCGAGCAGTACTTC | CASNQVASGAEQYF
TRBJ2-4 | TRBD2 | TRBV12-5 | TGTGCTAGTGGTTTGGAGGCTCTAGCGGGGCTATACTTC | CASGLEALAGLYF
TRBJ2-7 | . | TRBV5-1 | TGCGCCAGCAGCTTGCGAACAGGCTACGAGCAGTACTTC | CASSLRTGYEQYF